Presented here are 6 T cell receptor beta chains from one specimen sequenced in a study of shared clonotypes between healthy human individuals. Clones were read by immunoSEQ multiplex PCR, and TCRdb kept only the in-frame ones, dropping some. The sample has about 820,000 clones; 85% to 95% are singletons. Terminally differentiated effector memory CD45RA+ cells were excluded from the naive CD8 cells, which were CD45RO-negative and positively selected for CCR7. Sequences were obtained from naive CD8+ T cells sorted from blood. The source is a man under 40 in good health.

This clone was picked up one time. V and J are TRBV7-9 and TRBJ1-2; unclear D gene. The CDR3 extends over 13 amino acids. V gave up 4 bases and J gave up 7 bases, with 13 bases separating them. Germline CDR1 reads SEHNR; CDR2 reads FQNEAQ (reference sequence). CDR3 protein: CASSSTGPGGYTF. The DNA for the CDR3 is TGTGCCAGCAGCTCCACCGGGCCTGGTGGCTACACCTTC. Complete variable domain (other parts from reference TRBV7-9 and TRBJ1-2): DTGVSQNPRHKITKRGQNVTFRCDPISEHNRLYWYRQTLGQGPEFLTYFQNEAQLEKSRLLSDRFSAERPKGSFSTLEIQRTEQGDSAMYLCASSSTGPGGYTFGSGTRLTVV.

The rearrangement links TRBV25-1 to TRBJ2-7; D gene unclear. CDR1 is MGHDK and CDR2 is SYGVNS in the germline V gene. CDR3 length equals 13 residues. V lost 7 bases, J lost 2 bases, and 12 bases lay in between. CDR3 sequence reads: CASKGISTYEQYF. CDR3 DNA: TGTGCCAGCAAGGGTATTTCCACCTACGAGCAGTACTTC.

The CDR3 sequence: CSVETERGYTF. CDR3 DNA: TGCAGCGTTGAAACGGAAAGAGGCTACACCTTC. This chain links TRBV29-1 with TRBJ1-2; no reliable D call. Per the germline V gene, CDR1 is SQVTM and CDR2 is ANQGSEA. This CDR3 spans 11 amino acids. Trimming pared 2 bases from V and 8 bases from J, leaving 9 bases between.

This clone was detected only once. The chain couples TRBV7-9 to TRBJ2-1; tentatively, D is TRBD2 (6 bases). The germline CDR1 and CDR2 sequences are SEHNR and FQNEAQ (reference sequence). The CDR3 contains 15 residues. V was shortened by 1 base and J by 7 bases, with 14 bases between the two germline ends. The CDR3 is CASSLVPSLANEQFF. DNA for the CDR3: TGTGCCAGCAGCTTAGTGCCTTCTCTAGCGAATGAGCAGTTCTTC.

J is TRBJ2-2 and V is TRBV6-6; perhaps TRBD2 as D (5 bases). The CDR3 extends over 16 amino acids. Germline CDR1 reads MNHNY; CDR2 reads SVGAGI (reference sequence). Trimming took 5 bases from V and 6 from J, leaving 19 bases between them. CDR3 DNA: TGTGCCAGCAGTCCCCCCCGTGGGAGAAGTTCCGGGGAGCTGTTTTTT. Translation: CASSPPRGRSSGELFF.

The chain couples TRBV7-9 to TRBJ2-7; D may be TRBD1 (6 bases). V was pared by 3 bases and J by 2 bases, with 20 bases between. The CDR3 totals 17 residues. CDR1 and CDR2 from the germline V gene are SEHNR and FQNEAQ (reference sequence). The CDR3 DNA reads TGTGCCAGCAGCTTCAATGCCGGAGTTGGGACACCCTACGAGCAGTACTTC. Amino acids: CASSFNAGVGTPYEQYF. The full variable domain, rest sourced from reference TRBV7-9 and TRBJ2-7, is DTGVSQNPRHKITKRGQNVTFRCDPISEHNRLYWYRQTLGQGPEFLTYFQNEAQLEKSRLLSDRFSAERPKGSFSTLEIQRTEQGDSAMYLCASSFNAGVGTPYEQYFGPGTRLTVT.